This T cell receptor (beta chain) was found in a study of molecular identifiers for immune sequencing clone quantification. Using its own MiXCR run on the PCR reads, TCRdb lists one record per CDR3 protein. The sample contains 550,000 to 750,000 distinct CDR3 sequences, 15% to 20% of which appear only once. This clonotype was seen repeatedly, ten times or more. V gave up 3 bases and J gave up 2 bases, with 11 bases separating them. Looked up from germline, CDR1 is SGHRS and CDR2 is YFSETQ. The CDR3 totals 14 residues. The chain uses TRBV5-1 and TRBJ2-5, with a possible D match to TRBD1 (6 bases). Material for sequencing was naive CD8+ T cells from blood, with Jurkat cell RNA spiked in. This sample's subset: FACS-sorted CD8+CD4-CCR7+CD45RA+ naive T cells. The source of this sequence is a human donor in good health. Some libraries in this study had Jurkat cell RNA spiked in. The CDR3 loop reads CASSSGQIQETQYF. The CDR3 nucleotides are TGCGCCAGCAGCTCCGGACAGATTCAAGAGACCCAGTACTTC.